This T cell receptor beta chain was sequenced in a study of CD8+CD57+ T cells in acquired aplastic anemia. Only a few counts were recorded for this clonotype. TCR beta VDJ and CDR3 were profiled, and genomic DNA was the template. TCRdb processed the reads anew with MiXCR; each CDR3 protein has one entry. This table holds 55,000 to 60,000 distinct CDR3 sequences, approximately 52% found once. Individuals selected for sequencing had exhibited CD8+CD57+ cell expansion on flow cytometry. This clonotype was sampled from a human donor with aplastic anemia. The specimen sequenced was sorted CD4+, CD8+, or CD8+CD57+ T cells (not recorded which) from PBMCs.

CDR3 nucleotides: TGTGCCAGCAGCTTGCAGCGTTCCCACTACGAGCAGTACTTC. Residues: CASSLQRSHYEQYF. V usage is TRBV5-6 and J usage is TRBJ2-7; D is undetermined. CDR1 is SGHDT, CDR2 YYEEEE, per germline. With 1 base removed from V and 3 bases from J, the gap between germline ends came to 11 bases. The CDR3 is 14 residues long.